This T cell receptor beta chain is drawn from a study of cytomegalovirus exposure and HLA in healthy donors. The table lists this clone with a few counts. Its target is not known. With V trimmed by 8 bases and J by 7 bases, 7 bases remained unmatched. The CDR3 spans 13 residues. Germline CDR1 MNHNS, CDR2 SASEGT. Whole-study findings and limits: Some highly shared sequence variants likely arose as a pipeline artifact.

The PCR made use of 60 Vbeta and 13 Jbeta primers. Clones were sequenced by immunoSEQ multiplex PCR, and TCRdb holds only the in-frame ones, with some missing. The repertoire holds around 76,000 clones, with approximately 80% as singletons. What was sequenced was PBMCs. The source of this sequence is a woman between 35 and 50 years old in good health and CMV-seropositive. The chain couples TRBV6-1 to TRBJ2-2, with 7 bases fitting TRBD1. CDR3 DNA sequence: TGTGCCAGCGGGGACAGAGCCGTCGGGGAGCTGTTTTTT. This sequence encodes CASGDRAVGELFF.